The 11 T cell receptor beta chains reported below all come from one sample, sequenced in a study of blood T cells in healthy people across ages. A J-beta primer mix and a sample-barcoded 5' primer were used in a second PCR of roughly 6 to 12 cycles. TCRdb fed the 5' RACE reads into MiXCR, producing one record per CDR3 protein. This table has 760,000 or so distinct CDR3 sequences, approximately 25% appearing once. The data also belong to a second study, concerning T cells of mothers and their children.

The sample consisted of blood. The source of these receptors is a boy younger than 18 in good health.

The chain uses TRBV4-1 and TRBJ2-1; 7 bases agree with TRBD2. CDR3 length: 16 residues. V dropped 6 bases and J dropped 4; count of bases not matched to a gene: 12. The germline gives CDR1 MGHRA, CDR2 YSYEKL. This CDR3 reads CASSPLVAGAYNEQFF. The CDR3 DNA follows: TGCGCCAGCAGTCCCCTCGTGGCGGGAGCTTACAATGAGCAGTTCTTC.

The sample holds a few counts of this clonotype. This rearrangement joins TRBV4-1 to TRBJ2-1; the match to TRBD2 covers 11 bases. Germline V gene sequence: CDR1 MGHRA, CDR2 YSYEKL. This CDR3 contains 21 residues. With 5 bases clipped from V and 1 base from J, the junction kept 19 bases outside the gene matches. The CDR3 sequence is CASSTPDLSSGREISYNEQFF. The CDR3 DNA sequence: TGCGCCAGCAGCACCCCTGACTTGAGTAGCGGGAGGGAAATTTCCTACAATGAGCAGTTCTTC.

The rearrangement joins TRBV12-3 or TRBV12-4 to TRBJ2-3; 8 nucleotides align to TRBD2. V was pared by 5 bases and J by 5 bases, with 6 bases of the junction left unmatched. The CDR3 has 14 amino acids. The CDR3 protein is CASSPGGPGDTQYF. The CDR3 coding sequence is TGTGCCAGCAGTCCGGGGGGGCCTGGAGATACGCAGTATTTT.

The CDR3 sequence: CATRLYTGELFF. Here the CDR3 DNA reads TGTGCCACCAGGCTTTACACCGGGGAGCTGTTTTTT. The chain carries TRBV10-3 and TRBJ2-2, with no clear D. The CDR3 is 12 residues long. Trimming left V 10 bases short and J 3 bases short, with 9 bases between. Germline CDR1 and CDR2: ENHRY and SYGVKD.

The V call is TRBV20-1, the J call TRBJ2-3; TRBD2 matches at 13 bases. Germline CDR1 is DFQATT and CDR2 is SNEGSKA (reference sequence). With V trimmed by 0 bases and J by 4 bases, 7 bases remained unmatched. CDR3 size: 17 residues. The CDR3 region is CSARDYATSGGSDTQYF. The CDR3 DNA sequence: TGCAGTGCTAGAGATTATGCGACTAGCGGGGGGTCAGATACGCAGTATTTT.

This clonotype turned up a few times. This chain joins TRBV27 and TRBJ2-2; possible D gene TRBD1, 6 bases. Germline V gives CDR1 MNHEY, CDR2 SMNVEV (reference sequence). The CDR3 extends over 14 amino acids. Trimming took off 2 bases at V and 5 bases at J, with 9 bases between the two ends. The CDR3 is CASSLNRATGELFF. The CDR3 DNA is TGTGCCAGCAGTTTAAACAGGGCGACCGGGGAGCTGTTTTTT.

The chain combines TRBV4-3 with TRBJ2-3; D not resolved. This CDR3 region has 14 residues. Per germline, CDR1 LGHNA and CDR2 YSLEER. Deletions cut 2 bases from V and 0 bases from J, with 6 bases between. The CDR3 here is CASSQTPSTDTQYF. CDR3 in DNA: TGCGCCAGCAGCCAAACTCCGAGCACAGATACGCAGTATTTT.

This clonotype has more than one count but fewer than ten. This chain joins TRBV10-3 and TRBJ2-6; D ambiguous. The CDR3 has 16 residues. Germline-derived CDR1 and CDR2 are ENHRY and SYGVKD. V was trimmed by 4 bases and J by 1 base, leaving 11 bases between them. This CDR3 is CAISGPPMSGANVLTF. The CDR3 DNA reads as TGTGCCATCAGTGGTCCCCCTATGTCTGGGGCCAACGTCCTGACTTTC.

This clonotype was counted between two and nine times. The rearrangement links TRBV7-2 to TRBJ2-3; D not certain. CDR1 and CDR2 (germline): SGHTA, FQGNSA. The V and J ends lost 1 base and 0 bases respectively, with 8 bases between them. The CDR3 spans 15 residues. This CDR3 reads CASSLGLPSTDTQYF. The DNA of the CDR3 is TGTGCCAGCAGCTTAGGGCTACCAAGCACAGATACGCAGTATTTT.

Only a few counts were recorded for this clonotype. The chain joins TRBV20-1 to TRBJ1-6; 7 bases are a match to TRBD1. The CDR3 runs 20 residues. With 1 base clipped from V and 0 bases from J, the junction kept 15 bases outside the gene matches. From germline, CDR1 is DFQATT and CDR2 SNEGSKA (reference sequence). In DNA, the CDR3 is TGCAGTGCTAGAGCCCGGGACAGCGCCTTCTATAGCTCCTATAATTCACCCCTCCACTTT. This codes for CSARARDSAFYSSYNSPLHF.

This clonotype was seen a handful of times. V is TRBV7-9 and J is TRBJ1-3; D remains ambiguous. Germline CDR1 and CDR2: SEHNR and FQNEAQ (reference sequence). This CDR3 is 16 amino acids long. Trimming removed 1 base at V and 2 bases at J, with 12 bases between. The CDR3 sequence is CASSLGRRHPGNTIYF. CDR3 nucleotide sequence: TGTGCCAGCAGCTTAGGTCGACGCCACCCTGGAAACACCATATATTTT.